The 19 T cell receptor beta chains given below trace back to one sample, sequenced in a study of blood T cell repertoires in COVID-19. Sequenced by immunoSEQ multiplex PCR; TCRdb stores in-frame clones only, minus some. Of about 400,000 clones detected, around 92% appear once; the ten largest clones hold 1.7%. The sequencing sample was made of PBMCs or T cells enriched from blood (not recorded which). Source of these receptors: a woman under 40 who had recovered from COVID-19.

The chain joins TRBV6-5 to TRBJ2-5; weak D call: TRBD1 (5 bases). V lost 6 bases, J lost 5 bases, and 13 bases lay in between. Germline values: CDR1 MNHEY, CDR2 SVGAGI. This CDR3 contains 13 residues. CDR3 protein: CASSRRTKETQYF. Here the CDR3 DNA reads TGTGCCAGCAGCCGAAGGACAAAGGAGACCCAGTACTTC.

The chain has TRBV5-8 and TRBJ2-1; 12 bases align to TRBD1. Germline-derived CDR1 and CDR2 are SGHTS and YDEGEE. Losses at the gene ends were 4 bases for V and 8 bases for J; bases not matched to a gene: 7. This CDR3 spans 15 amino acids. CDR3: CASSQTGTGGDEQFF. In nucleotides, the CDR3 is TGTGCCAGCAGCCAGACCGGGACAGGGGGCGATGAGCAGTTCTTC.

This chain links TRBV27 with TRBJ1-6; 8 bases line up with TRBD1. CDR1 is MNHEY, CDR2 SMNVEV, per germline (reference sequence). The CDR3 contains 20 residues. Trimming removed 1 base from V and 8 bases from J; junction bases left unmatched: 19. The CDR3 DNA reads as TGTGCCAGCAGTTTATTTACCCCCAGACAGGGGCAGGGTTTTCATTCACCCCTCCACTTT. Residues: CASSLFTPRQGQGFHSPLHF.

CDR3: CASSPGLNYGYTF. The CDR3 DNA follows: TGTGCCAGCAGCCCCGGACTTAACTATGGCTACACCTTC. V usage is TRBV25-1 and J usage is TRBJ1-2, with D hard to call. V gave up 6 bases and J gave up 1 base, with 9 bases separating them. Looked up from germline, CDR1 is MGHDK and CDR2 is SYGVNS. This CDR3 comprises 13 residues.

The V call is TRBV9, the J call TRBJ1-3, with D uncertain. Per the germline V gene, CDR1 is SGDLS and CDR2 is YYNGEE. Trimming stripped 0 bases from V and 0 bases from J, with 4 bases between. The CDR3 has 14 amino acids. The CDR3 spells CASSVGSSGNTIYF. The DNA for the CDR3 is TGTGCCAGCAGCGTAGGGAGCTCTGGAAACACCATATATTTT.

V and J are TRBV27 and TRBJ2-7, with 7 bases lining up with TRBD1. This CDR3 has 16 amino acids. Germline trimming cut 5 bases from V and 4 bases from J; bases unmatched to any gene: 14. The germline CDR1 and CDR2 sequences are MNHEY and SMNVEV (reference sequence). CDR3: CASSPADRTVGYEQYF. DNA for the CDR3: TGTGCCAGCAGTCCCGCGGACAGGACCGTAGGTTACGAGCAGTACTTC.

V usage is TRBV2 and J usage is TRBJ2-5, with 13 bases matching TRBD2. With V trimmed by 0 bases and J by 4 bases, 8 bases remained unmatched. CDR3 length: 18 residues. Germline V gene sequence: CDR1 SNHLY, CDR2 FYNNEI. CDR3: CASSEAGPGLAGVETQYF. In DNA form, the CDR3 reads TGTGCCAGCAGTGAAGCTGGTCCAGGACTAGCGGGGGTAGAGACCCAGTACTTC.

This chain uses TRBV4-1 with TRBJ1-1; 9 nucleotides match TRBD1. Per germline, CDR1 MGHRA and CDR2 YSYEKL. This CDR3 contains 17 residues. After removal of 7 bases from V and 0 bases from J, the junction contained 12 bases not matched to a gene. The CDR3 loop reads CASTQGGQGYMNTEAFF. CDR3 DNA sequence: TGCGCCAGCACCCAGGGTGGACAGGGGTACATGAACACTGAAGCTTTCTTT.

This rearrangement joins TRBV6-1 to TRBJ2-1, with unresolved D. The length of the CDR3 is 15 residues. The V end lost 2 bases, the J end lost 8 bases, and 16 bases lay between the germline ends. Germline CDR1 and CDR2: MNHNS and SASEGT. CDR3 region: CASSESSFSYYEQFF. Written as DNA, the CDR3 is TGTGCCAGCAGTGAATCTAGTTTCAGTTACTATGAGCAGTTCTTC.

The chain employs TRBV19 and TRBJ1-2, with D unresolved. The germline V gene has CDR1 LNHDA and CDR2 SQIVND (reference sequence). CDR3 size: 14 residues. The germline V and J ends were trimmed by 4 bases and 0 bases, with 9 bases remaining between them. The CDR3 protein is CASSTHSPNYGYTF. In nucleotides, the CDR3 is TGTGCCAGTAGTACCCACTCTCCTAACTATGGCTACACCTTC.

The V call is TRBV7-2, the J call TRBJ1-6; 7 nucleotides line up with TRBD1. The CDR3 sequence is 16 residues long. V was clipped by 5 bases and J by 7 bases; unmatched bases: 11. CDR1 and CDR2 (germline): SGHTA, FQGNSA. The CDR3 is CASSIPRTGLNSPLHF. The CDR3 DNA follows: TGTGCCAGCAGCATACCCAGGACAGGATTGAATTCACCCCTCCACTTT.

The chain links TRBV5-6 to TRBJ1-3, with 10 bases lining up with TRBD1. This CDR3 has 17 amino acids. In germline, CDR1 is SGHDT, CDR2 YYEEEE. Trimming cost V 0 bases and J 0 bases; bases outside gene matches: 3. The CDR3 spells CASSLGGQGSSGNTIYF. CDR3 DNA sequence: TGTGCCAGCAGCTTGGGGGGACAGGGGAGCTCTGGAAACACCATATATTTT.

The rearrangement joins TRBV28 to TRBJ2-7; perhaps TRBD2 as D (5 bases). Germline V CDR1 and CDR2: MDHEN, SYDVKM. Trimming removed 3 bases from V and 1 base from J, with 16 bases in between. The CDR3 contains 16 residues. The CDR3: CASSLPRGATSYEQYF. CDR3 DNA sequence: TGTGCCAGCAGTTTGCCACGGGGAGCCACATCCTACGAGCAGTACTTC.

J is TRBJ2-2 and V is TRBV7-3, with D unclear. Germline values: CDR1 SGHTA, CDR2 FQGTGA. The length of the CDR3 is 13 residues. V gave up 2 bases and J gave up 6 bases, with 7 bases separating them. The CDR3 nucleotides read TGTGCCAGCAGCTTAGCTAGGCCCGGGGAGCTGTTTTTT. Translation: CASSLARPGELFF.

This chain uses TRBV24-1 with TRBJ2-5; the D is unclear. CDR3 size: 12 residues. Germline CDR1 is KGHDR and CDR2 is SFDVKD. Trimming removed 6 bases from V and 7 bases from J, with 11 bases in between. The CDR3: CATSRPSTTQYF. The DNA of the CDR3 is TGTGCCACCAGTCGCCCGAGCACGACCCAGTACTTC.

The CDR3, as DNA: TGTGCCAGCAGCCACAGACCCCGACAGGTTGGAAGAGTTTCCCAGTACTTC. It translates to CASSHRPRQVGRVSQYF. The gene calls are TRBV14 and TRBJ2-5; the D gene is possibly TRBD1 (6 bases). The germline V and J ends were trimmed by 3 bases and 9 bases, with 26 bases remaining between them. CDR1 and CDR2 from the germline V gene are SGHDN and FVKESK. The CDR3 is 17 amino acids.

This clone was found once. The chain is built from TRBV10-3 and TRBJ2-7; 9 positions match TRBD1. J gave up 2 bases and V 2 bases, and 7 bases lay outside the gene matches. Germline V gene sequence: CDR1 ENHRY, CDR2 SYGVKD. This CDR3 spans 16 amino acids. The CDR3 nucleotides are TGTGCCATCAGTGAGCCCGGGACAGGGTTTACCTACGAGCAGTACTTC. Translated, it gives CAISEPGTGFTYEQYF.

V gene TRBV28 combines with J gene TRBJ1-1; D unclear. Per the germline V gene, CDR1 is MDHEN and CDR2 is SYDVKM. V was trimmed by 7 bases and J by 5 bases, leaving 20 bases between them. The CDR3 is 15 residues long. CDR3 nucleotides: TGTGCCAGCACACCATCCAGGAGCGCGGGTACTGAAGCTTTCTTT. This codes for CASTPSRSAGTEAFF.

The rearrangement links TRBV14 to TRBJ1-2; D gene unclear. There are 13 residues in the CDR3. Germline V gives CDR1 SGHDN, CDR2 FVKESK. The ends were cut back, 0 bases at V and 2 bases at J, with 4 bases in the middle. The CDR3 sequence is CASSQDRNYGYTF. The CDR3 bases are TGTGCCAGCAGCCAAGACAGAAACTATGGCTACACCTTC.